One and the same sample provided the 13 T cell receptor beta chains below, sequenced in a study of blood T cells in healthy people across ages. A sample-barcoded 5' primer and a J-beta primer mix were used in a second PCR of roughly 6 to 11 cycles. TCRdb fed the 5' RACE reads into MiXCR, producing one record per CDR3 protein. In the table there are about 1.1 million distinct CDR3 sequences, around two fifths of which are singletons. The source material was blood. These receptors were taken from a man aged 18 to 30 in good health.

The chain couples TRBV29-1 to TRBJ1-1; no clear D. The germline gives CDR1 SQVTM, CDR2 ANQGSEA. Trimming removed 4 bases at V and 1 base at J, with 16 bases between. The CDR3 consists of 15 residues. This CDR3 reads CSVAFRAIRNTEAFF. The CDR3 nucleotides read TGCAGCGTTGCGTTTCGGGCCATCAGGAACACTGAAGCTTTCTTT.

V usage is TRBV10-3 and J usage is TRBJ2-4, with a weak D call TRBD1 (6 bases). V was shortened by 0 bases and J by 7 bases, with 10 bases between the two germline ends. In germline, CDR1 is ENHRY, CDR2 SYGVKD. The CDR3 is 14 amino acids. CDR3 residues: CAISESWGLNIQYF. DNA for the CDR3: TGTGCCATCAGTGAGTCCTGGGGGCTGAACATTCAGTACTTC.

A few counts support this clonotype. The rearrangement uses TRBV6-2 or TRBV6-3 and TRBJ2-3; D remains ambiguous. The germline gives CDR1 MNHEY, CDR2 SVGEGT. V lost 4 bases to trimming and J lost 0 bases, with 8 bases between them. The CDR3 runs 14 residues. Here the CDR3 DNA reads TGTGCCAGCAGTTTTCACGGTAGCACAGATACGCAGTATTTT. Protein: CASSFHGSTDTQYF.

The DNA of the CDR3 is TGTGCCACCAGCAGAGACGGGGAGACGAATGAAAAACTGTTTTTT. Amino acid sequence: CATSRDGETNEKLFF. The chain employs TRBV15 and TRBJ1-4; D gene unclear. The CDR3 sequence is 15 residues long. Trimming cost V 0 bases and J 5 bases, with 10 bases left between them. The germline CDR1 and CDR2 sequences are LNHNV and YYDKDF (reference sequence).

The chain joins TRBV28 to TRBJ1-2, with TRBD1 identical over 8 bases. The V gene's germline CDR1 is MDHEN and CDR2 SYDVKM. This CDR3 is 14 amino acids long. V gave up 2 bases and J gave up 4 bases; unmatched junction bases: 3. Written as DNA, the CDR3 is TGTGCCAGCAGTTTAATACAGGGGGGCTATGGCTACACCTTC. This sequence encodes CASSLIQGGYGYTF.

This clonotype has only a few counts. This rearrangement joins TRBV20-1 to TRBJ2-3, with 8 positions matching TRBD2. Germline loops: CDR1 DFQATT, CDR2 SNEGSKA (reference sequence). The CDR3 covers 16 residues. J lost 2 bases, V lost 3 bases, and 10 bases had no gene match. CDR3 loop: CSASARGLVFTDTQYF. In DNA, the CDR3 is TGCAGTGCTAGCGCCAGGGGACTAGTGTTCACAGATACGCAGTATTTT.

This clonotype was counted between two and nine times. V and J are TRBV4-3 and TRBJ2-1; 9 bases are shared with TRBD2. This CDR3 is 17 amino acids long. Germline V gives CDR1 LGHNA, CDR2 YSLEER. J lost 7 bases, V lost 1 base, and 11 bases had no gene match. CDR3 in DNA: TGCGCCAGCAGCCAAGCACTGTTTAGCGGGGGCGGAAATGAGCAGTTCTTC. Protein: CASSQALFSGGGNEQFF.

The chain uses TRBV5-6 and TRBJ2-7, with D possibly matching TRBD1 (6 bases). This CDR3 has 14 amino acids. V shed 0 bases and J shed 10 bases, with 17 bases lying between them. The germline V gene encodes CDR1 SGHDT and CDR2 YYEEEE. CDR3 protein: CASSLVTGQRVQYF. In DNA form, the CDR3 reads TGTGCCAGCAGCTTGGTAACGGGACAAAGGGTCCAGTACTTC.

This clonotype was recorded a few times. The chain recombines TRBV6-6 with TRBJ1-6; TRBD1 agrees at 7 bases. Germline-derived CDR1 and CDR2 are MNHNY and SVGAGI (reference sequence). Germline trimming cut 7 bases from V and 2 bases from J; bases unmatched to any gene: 11. This CDR3 region has 17 residues. Written as DNA, the CDR3 is TGTGCCAGCAACTACCGTCAGGGGGAGGCCTATAATTCACCCCTCCACTTT. It codes for CASNYRQGEAYNSPLHF.

The chain joins TRBV5-5 to TRBJ2-1; no firm D call. This CDR3 comprises 14 residues. Germline values: CDR1 SGHKS, CDR2 YYEKEE (reference sequence). Trimming took off 4 bases at V and 5 bases at J, with 13 bases between the two ends. As DNA, the CDR3 is TGTGCCAGCAGCCTATGGAACACCGACAATGAGCAGTTCTTC. It specifies CASSLWNTDNEQFF.

The table lists this clonotype with a few counts. This chain's CDR3 is CASSLSGRETNEKLFF. DNA for the CDR3: TGTGCCAGCAGTTTATCGGGCAGGGAAACTAATGAAAAACTGTTTTTT. The chain employs TRBV28 and TRBJ1-4, with D tentatively TRBD1 (5 bases). CDR3 length: 16 residues. Germline CDR1 is MDHEN and CDR2 is SYDVKM. Trimming shortened V by 1 base and J by 1 base, and 10 bases separated the two germline ends.

The gene calls are TRBV12-3 or TRBV12-4 and TRBJ1-5; unclear D gene. This CDR3 has 15 residues. V was pared by 3 bases and J by 5 bases, with 14 bases between. For the CDR3, the DNA is TGTGCCAGCAGTTTGGCTGCGGAGCTAGATCAGCCCCAGCATTTT. Its protein is CASSLAAELDQPQHF.

The chain has TRBV10-3 and TRBJ1-5, with D perhaps TRBD1 (6 bases). The germline gives CDR1 ENHRY, CDR2 SYGVKD. Trimming shortened V by 3 bases and J by 5 bases, and 11 bases separated the two germline ends. The CDR3 is made up of 14 amino acids. The DNA of the CDR3 is TGTGCCATCAGTGACAGGGGACGAGATCAGCCCCAGCATTTT. This encodes CAISDRGRDQPQHF.